The 3 T cell receptor beta chains below all came from one sample that was sequenced in a study of blood T cell repertoires in COVID-19. TCRdb keeps only in-frame clones here, not all; method: immunoSEQ multiplex PCR. Of some 130,000 clones detected, 86% appear once; the ten largest clones hold roughly 4.3%. The sequenced sample consisted of PBMCs or T cells enriched from blood (not recorded which). The receptors originated from a man aged 45 to 65 who had recovered from COVID-19.

The sample holds one count of this clone. One junction end disagrees with the germline gene, perhaps due to a read error. The chain is built from TRBV3-1 (or the pseudogene TRBV3-2) and TRBJ2-3; 9 bases map to TRBD2. CDR3 length equals 17 residues. Germline V CDR1 and CDR2: LGHDT, YNNKEL (reference sequence). The CDR3 loop is CASSQDVWTSETATQYF. The CDR3 region has the DNA TGTGCCAGCAGCCAAGATGTTTGGACTAGCGAGACAGCTACGCAGTATTTT.

This clone was detected only once. The V gene is TRBV27, the J gene TRBJ1-2; 9 bases match TRBD1. The trim removed 5 bases at V and 4 bases at J, leaving 8 bases unmatched. This CDR3 region has 15 residues. Germline values: CDR1 MNHEY, CDR2 SMNVEV (reference sequence). The CDR3 DNA sequence: TGTGCCAGCAGTCTAGGGGGGACAGGGACCTATGGCTACACCTTC. This codes for CASSLGGTGTYGYTF.

This sequence joins TRBV5-4 and TRBJ2-5; 10 nucleotides match TRBD2. The germline V gene has CDR1 SGHNT and CDR2 YYREEE (reference sequence). The CDR3 runs to 16 residues. With 0 bases clipped from V and 9 bases from J, the junction kept 11 bases outside the gene matches. CDR3: CASSLANQRGGRAQYF. In nucleotides, the CDR3 is TGTGCCAGCAGCTTGGCCAACCAGCGGGGGGGTCGGGCCCAGTACTTC.